This TCR beta chain was sequenced for a study of blood T cell repertoires in COVID-19. Study background: Sites in the United States, Italy and Spain provided acute and convalescent COVID-19 samples.

The CDR3 runs 14 residues. Germline CDR1 reads SGHNT; CDR2 reads YYREEE (reference sequence). V lost 3 bases, J lost 5 bases, and 14 bases lay in between. TCRdb keeps only in-frame clones here, not all; method: immunoSEQ multiplex PCR. The sample holds about 100,000 clones, 91% seen once. The source material was peripheral blood. This TCR came from a man aged 45 to 65 with acute or convalescent COVID-19. This chain uses TRBV5-4 with TRBJ2-5; tentative D call: TRBD2 (6 bases). The CDR3, as DNA: TGTGCCAGCAGCTCTCCTGGGGGGTCGGAGACCCAGTACTTC. Its protein is CASSSPGGSETQYF.